This T cell receptor (beta chain) was identified in a study of blood T cells in healthy people across ages. Overall study findings and caveats: It was the long-lived donors that had more naive CD4+ cells and higher diversity than aged donors.

It was with a sample-barcoded 5' primer and a J-beta primer mix that a second PCR of roughly 7 to 12 cycles was run. TCRdb recomputed calls from the 5' RACE reads with MiXCR, one row per CDR3 protein. This sample has about 970,000 distinct CDR3 sequences, with roughly 51% found just once. There are a few counts of this clonotype. Its antigen is not identified. The source is a woman aged 55-69 years in good health. The source material was blood.

The CDR3 loop reads CASRRRETSTDTQYF. The CDR3 DNA follows: TGTGCCAGCAGGAGGAGGGAAACTAGCACAGATACGCAGTATTTT. The gene calls are TRBV2 and TRBJ2-3, with D maybe TRBD2 (6 bases). Looked up from germline, CDR1 is SNHLY and CDR2 is FYNNEI. V lost 6 bases, J lost 0 bases, and 13 bases lay in between. The CDR3 spans 15 residues. The variable domain in full, with the rest retrieved from reference TRBV2 and TRBJ2-3, is EPEVTQTPSHQVTQMGQEVILRCVPISNHLYFYWYRQILGQKVEFLVSFYNNEISEKSEIFDDQFSVERPDGSNFTLKIRSTKLEDSAMYFCASRRRETSTDTQYFGPGTRLTVL.